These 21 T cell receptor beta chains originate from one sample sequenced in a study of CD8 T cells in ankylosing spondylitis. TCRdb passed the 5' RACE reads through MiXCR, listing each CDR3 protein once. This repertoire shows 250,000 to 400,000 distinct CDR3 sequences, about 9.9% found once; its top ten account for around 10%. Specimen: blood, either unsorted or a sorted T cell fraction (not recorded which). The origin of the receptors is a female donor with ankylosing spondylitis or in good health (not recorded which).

The CDR3 sequence is CASSAEGEGEQFF. The CDR3 nucleotides read TGTGCCAGCAGTGCCGAAGGGGAGGGTGAGCAGTTCTTC. J is TRBJ2-1 and V is TRBV2; TRBD2 matches 7 bases. After removal of 4 bases from V and 9 bases from J, the junction contained 6 bases not matched to a gene. The CDR3 spans 13 residues. CDR1 is SNHLY and CDR2 is FYNNEI in the germline V gene.

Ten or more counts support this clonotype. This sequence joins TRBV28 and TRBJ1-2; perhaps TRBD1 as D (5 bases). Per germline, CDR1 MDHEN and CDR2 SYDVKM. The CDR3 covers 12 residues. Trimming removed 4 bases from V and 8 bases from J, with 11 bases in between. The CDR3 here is CASSSGGLGYTF. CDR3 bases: TGTGCCAGCAGTTCTGGGGGTTTAGGCTACACCTTC.

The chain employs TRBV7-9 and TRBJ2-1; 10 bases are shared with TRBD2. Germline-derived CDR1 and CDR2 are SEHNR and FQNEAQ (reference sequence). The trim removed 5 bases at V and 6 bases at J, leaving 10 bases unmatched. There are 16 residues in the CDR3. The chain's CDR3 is CASSGPRLAGANEQFF. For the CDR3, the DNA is TGTGCCAGCAGCGGACCCAGGCTAGCGGGAGCCAATGAGCAGTTCTTC.

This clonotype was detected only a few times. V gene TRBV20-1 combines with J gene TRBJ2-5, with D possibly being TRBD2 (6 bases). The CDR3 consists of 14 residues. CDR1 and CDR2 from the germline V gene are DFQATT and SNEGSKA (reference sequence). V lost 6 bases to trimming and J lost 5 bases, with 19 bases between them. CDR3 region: CSAPTGLTSETQYF. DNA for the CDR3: TGCAGTGCCCCAACGGGACTGACAAGTGAGACCCAGTACTTC.

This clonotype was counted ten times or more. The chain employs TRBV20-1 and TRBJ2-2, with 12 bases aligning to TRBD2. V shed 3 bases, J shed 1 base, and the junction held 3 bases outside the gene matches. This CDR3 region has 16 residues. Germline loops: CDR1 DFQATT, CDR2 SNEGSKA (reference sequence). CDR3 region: CSARVLAGGNTGELFF. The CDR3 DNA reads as TGCAGTGCTAGGGTACTAGCGGGAGGGAACACCGGGGAGCTGTTTTTT.

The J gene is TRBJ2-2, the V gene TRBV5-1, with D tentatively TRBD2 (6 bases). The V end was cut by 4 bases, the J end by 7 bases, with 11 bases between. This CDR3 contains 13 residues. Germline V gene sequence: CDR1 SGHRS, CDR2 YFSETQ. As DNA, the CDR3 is TGCGCCAGCAGCCCGGCGGGGCGCGGGGAGCTGTTTTTT. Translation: CASSPAGRGELFF.

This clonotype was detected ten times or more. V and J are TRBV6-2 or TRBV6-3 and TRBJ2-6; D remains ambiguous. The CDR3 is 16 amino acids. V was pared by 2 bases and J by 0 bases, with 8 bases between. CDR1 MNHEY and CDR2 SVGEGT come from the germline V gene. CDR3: CASSYGRISGANVLTF. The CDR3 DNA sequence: TGTGCCAGCAGTTACGGTCGGATCTCTGGGGCCAACGTCCTGACTTTC.

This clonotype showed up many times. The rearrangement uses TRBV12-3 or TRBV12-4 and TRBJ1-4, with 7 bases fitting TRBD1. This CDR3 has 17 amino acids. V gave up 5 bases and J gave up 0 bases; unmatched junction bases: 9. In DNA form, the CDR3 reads TGTGCCAGCAGTCCATACCCGGGACAGTCAACTAATGAAAAACTGTTTTTT. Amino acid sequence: CASSPYPGQSTNEKLFF.

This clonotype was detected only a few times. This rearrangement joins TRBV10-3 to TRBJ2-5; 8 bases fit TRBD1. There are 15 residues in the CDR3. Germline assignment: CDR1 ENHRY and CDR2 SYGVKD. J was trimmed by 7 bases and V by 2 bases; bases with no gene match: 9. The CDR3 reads CAISELRQGQSTQYF. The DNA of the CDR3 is TGTGCCATCAGTGAGCTTAGACAGGGGCAGTCGACCCAGTACTTC.

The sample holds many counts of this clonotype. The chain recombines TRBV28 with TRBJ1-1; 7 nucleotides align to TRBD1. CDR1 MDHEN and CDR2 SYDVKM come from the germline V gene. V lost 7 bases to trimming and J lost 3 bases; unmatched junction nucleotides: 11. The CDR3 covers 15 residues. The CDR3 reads CASNTAGTEDTEAFF. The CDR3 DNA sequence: TGTGCCAGCAACACAGCCGGGACAGAGGACACTGAAGCTTTCTTT.

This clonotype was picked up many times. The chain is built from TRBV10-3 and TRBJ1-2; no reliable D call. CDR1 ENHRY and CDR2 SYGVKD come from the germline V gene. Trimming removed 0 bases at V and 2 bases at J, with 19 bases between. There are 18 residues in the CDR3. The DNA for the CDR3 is TGTGCCATCAGTGAGTCGAGACCCGACCTAACGCCAAACTATGGCTACACCTTC. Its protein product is CAISESRPDLTPNYGYTF.

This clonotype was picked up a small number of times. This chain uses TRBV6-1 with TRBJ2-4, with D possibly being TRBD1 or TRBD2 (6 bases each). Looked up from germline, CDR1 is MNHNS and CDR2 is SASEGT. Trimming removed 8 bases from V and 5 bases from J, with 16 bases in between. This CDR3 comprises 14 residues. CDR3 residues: CASGERGRQNIQYF. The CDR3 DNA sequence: TGTGCCAGCGGCGAGAGGGGGAGGCAAAACATTCAGTACTTC.

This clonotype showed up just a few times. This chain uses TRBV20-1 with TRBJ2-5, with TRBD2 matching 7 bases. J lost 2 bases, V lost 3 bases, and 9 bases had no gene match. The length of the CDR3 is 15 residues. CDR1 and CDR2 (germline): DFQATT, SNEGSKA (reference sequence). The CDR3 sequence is CSARAGVSIQETQYF. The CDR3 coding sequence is TGCAGTGCTAGGGCGGGAGTCTCAATACAAGAGACCCAGTACTTC.

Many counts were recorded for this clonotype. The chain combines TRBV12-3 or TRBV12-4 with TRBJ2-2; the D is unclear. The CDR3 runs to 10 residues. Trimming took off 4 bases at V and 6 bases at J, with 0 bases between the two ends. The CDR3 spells CASSSGELFF. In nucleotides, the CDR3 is TGTGCCAGCAGTTCCGGGGAGCTGTTTTTT.

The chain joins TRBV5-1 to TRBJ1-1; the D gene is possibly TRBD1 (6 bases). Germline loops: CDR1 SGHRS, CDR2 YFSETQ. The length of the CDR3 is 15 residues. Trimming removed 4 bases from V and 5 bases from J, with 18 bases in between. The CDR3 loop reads CASSPSVRGPTEAFF. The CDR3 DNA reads TGCGCCAGCAGCCCCTCGGTGCGGGGGCCAACTGAAGCTTTCTTT.

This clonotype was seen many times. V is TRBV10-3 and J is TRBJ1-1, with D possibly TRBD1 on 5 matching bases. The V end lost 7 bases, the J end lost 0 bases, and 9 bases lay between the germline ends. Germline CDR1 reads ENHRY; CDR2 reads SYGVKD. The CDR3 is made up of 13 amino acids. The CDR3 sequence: CAITPGLNTEAFF. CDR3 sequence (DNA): TGTGCCATCACTCCGGGGCTGAACACTGAAGCTTTCTTT.

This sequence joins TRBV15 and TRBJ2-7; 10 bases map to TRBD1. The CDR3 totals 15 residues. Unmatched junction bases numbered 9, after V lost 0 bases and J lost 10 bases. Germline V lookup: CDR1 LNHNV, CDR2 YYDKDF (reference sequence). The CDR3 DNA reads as TGTGCCACCAGCAGAGATATGGGACAGGGGAGAATACAGTACTTC. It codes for CATSRDMGQGRIQYF.

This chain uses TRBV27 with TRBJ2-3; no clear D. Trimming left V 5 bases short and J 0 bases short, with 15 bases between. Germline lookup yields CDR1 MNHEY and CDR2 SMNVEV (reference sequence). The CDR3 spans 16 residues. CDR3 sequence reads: CASSRNSRTSTDTQYF. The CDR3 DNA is TGTGCCAGCAGTCGAAATAGCAGAACCAGCACAGATACGCAGTATTTT.

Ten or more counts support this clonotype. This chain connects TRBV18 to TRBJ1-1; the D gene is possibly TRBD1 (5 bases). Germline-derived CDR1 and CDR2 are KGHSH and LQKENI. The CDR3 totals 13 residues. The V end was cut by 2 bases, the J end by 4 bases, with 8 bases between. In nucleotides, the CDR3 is TGTGCCAGCTCACCAGCCAGGGCCACTGAAGCTTTCTTT. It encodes CASSPARATEAFF.

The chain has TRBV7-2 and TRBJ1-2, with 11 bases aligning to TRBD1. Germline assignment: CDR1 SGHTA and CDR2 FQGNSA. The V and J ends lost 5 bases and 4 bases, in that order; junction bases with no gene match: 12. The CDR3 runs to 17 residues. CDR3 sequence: CASSPRGQGALVYGYTF. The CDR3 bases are TGTGCCAGCAGCCCTCGAGGACAGGGGGCACTCGTCTATGGCTACACCTTC. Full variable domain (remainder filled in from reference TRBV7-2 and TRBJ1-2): GAGVSQSPSNKVTEKGKDVELRCDPISGHTALYWYRQSLGQGLEFLIYFQGNSAPDKSGLPSDRFSAERTGGSVSTLTIQRTQQEDSAVYLCASSPRGQGALVYGYTFGSGTRLTVV.

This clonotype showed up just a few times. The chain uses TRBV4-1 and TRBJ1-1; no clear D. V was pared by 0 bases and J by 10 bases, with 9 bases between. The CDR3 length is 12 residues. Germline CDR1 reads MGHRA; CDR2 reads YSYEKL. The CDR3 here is CASSQDVGGAFF. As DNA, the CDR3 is TGCGCCAGCAGCCAAGATGTGGGTGGAGCTTTCTTT.